Listed here is a single T cell receptor (beta chain). Its antigen is unknown. The data were obtained in a study of OX40 agonist ivuxolimab in advanced cancers. V lost 0 bases, J lost 0 bases, and 5 bases lay in between. The V gene's germline CDR1 is SGHRS and CDR2 YFSETQ. The CDR3 runs 14 residues. Using immunoSEQ multiplex PCR, the repertoire was profiled, and TCRdb retains in-frame clones only, with some absent. The profile shows some 100,000 clones, around nine tenths of them singletons. Study-wide results and caveats: CD8+ T cells (on average) carried more expanded clones than CD4+ T cells.

The genes are TRBV5-1 and TRBJ2-3; D is uncertain. The TCR was taken from an adult with an advanced solid tumor such as melanoma, head and neck, liver or kidney cancer. The sequences come from CD4+ or CD8+ T cells sorted from blood, collected in a trial of the OX40 agonist ivuxolimab. CDR3 nucleotide sequence: TGCGCCAGCAGCTTGGTTGACAGCACAGATACGCAGTATTTT. Its translation is CASSLVDSTDTQYF. Based on the CDR3 plus reference TRBV5-1 and TRBJ2-3, the full variable domain is KAGVTQTPRYLIKTRGQQVTLSCSPISGHRSVSWYQQTPGQGLQFLFEYFSETQRNKGNFPGRFSGRQFSNSRSEMNVSTLELGDSALYLCASSLVDSTDTQYFGPGTRLTVL.